This T cell receptor (beta chain) was retrieved from a study of cytomegalovirus exposure and HLA in healthy donors. Primers included in the PCR were 60 Vbeta and 13 Jbeta primers. Methods used by the authors: Approximately 12 million of tens of millions of unique TCR beta chains were shared, per a later count. Sequencing used immunoSEQ multiplex PCR; TCRdb keeps in-frame clones, though not all of them. That table supplies the V and J calls and clone size; D and trimming were determined from the DNA. The table lists 180,000 or so clones, roughly 79% of them singletons, with just under 6.5% in the top ten. The specimen sequenced was PBMCs. The clonotype comes from a man aged 35 to 55 in good health and CMV-seropositive.

CDR3 amino acids: CASSEDRGYGYTF. CDR3 coding DNA: TGCGCCAGCAGTGAGGACAGGGGGTATGGCTACACCTTC. The chain carries TRBV10-1 and TRBJ1-2, with TRBD1 matching 9 bases. The CDR3 sequence is 13 residues long. CDR1 WNHNN and CDR2 SYGVQD come from the germline V gene (reference sequence). With 2 bases clipped from V and 5 bases from J, the junction kept 0 bases outside the gene matches.